These T cell receptor beta chains were read from a single sample in a study of T cells expressing NK-cell markers. TCRdb reprocessed the 5' RACE reads, keeping one entry per CDR3 protein, no DNA. Its listing shows 350,000 to 450,000 distinct CDR3 sequences. Sequencing was done on a sample of blood T cells: a sorted CD56 or NKG2C T cell subset, CD4+ or CD8+ T cells, or bulk PBMC T cells (not recorded which). These receptors came from a man aged 18-70 years in good health. Each CDR3 is given with its conserved first and last residue.

j_gene: TRBJ2-4; v_gene: TRBV29-1; CDR3aa: CSVHPGGGNIQYF
j_gene: TRBJ2-3; v_gene: TRBV7-2; CDR3aa: CASSQKRGGYTDTQYF
j_gene: TRBJ2-5; v_gene: TRBV18; CDR3aa: CASSPSGQFQETQYF
j_gene: TRBJ2-7; v_gene: TRBV12-3/TRBV12-4; CDR3aa: CASSSGGIGYEQYF
j_gene: TRBJ2-1; v_gene: TRBV13; CDR3aa: CASSRRDRGVFF
j_gene: TRBJ1-5; v_gene: TRBV15; CDR3aa: CATSRGYSEGMPQHF
j_gene: TRBJ2-1; v_gene: TRBV7-7; CDR3aa: CASSSVGNEQFF
j_gene: TRBJ2-7; v_gene: TRBV5-5; CDR3aa: CASSRAGTGGSYEQYF
j_gene: TRBJ1-1; v_gene: TRBV7-9; CDR3aa: CASSTRDGKNTEAFF
j_gene: TRBJ2-6; v_gene: TRBV7-9; CDR3aa: CASSSRRTGASGANVLTF
j_gene: TRBJ1-4; v_gene: TRBV18; CDR3aa: CASSLTQERREKLFF
j_gene: TRBJ1-5; v_gene: TRBV18; CDR3aa: CASSPREGNQPQHF
j_gene: TRBJ2-1; v_gene: TRBV19; CDR3aa: CASSTDRGASNEQFF
j_gene: TRBJ2-1; v_gene: TRBV3-1; CDR3aa: CASSQGVVAYNEQFF
j_gene: TRBJ2-3; v_gene: TRBV27; CDR3aa: CASRSLTSGGTDTQYF
j_gene: TRBJ2-7; v_gene: TRBV5-5; CDR3aa: CASSRGQGTNNYEQYF
j_gene: TRBJ1-4; v_gene: TRBV5-5; CDR3aa: CASSLIGDLGEKLFF
j_gene: TRBJ2-5; v_gene: TRBV10-1; CDR3aa: CASSERTKGETQYF
j_gene: TRBJ2-1; v_gene: TRBV19; CDR3aa: CASSMGQGASEQFF
j_gene: TRBJ2-2; v_gene: TRBV5-1; CDR3aa: CASSSGANTGELFF
j_gene: TRBJ1-6; v_gene: TRBV5-1; CDR3aa: CASSLGRPRDSPLHF
j_gene: TRBJ2-7; v_gene: TRBV5-1; CDR3aa: CASSLTSGGTYEQYF
j_gene: TRBJ2-1; v_gene: TRBV11-2; CDR3aa: CASRRGYEQFF
j_gene: TRBJ2-5; v_gene: TRBV12-3/TRBV12-4; CDR3aa: CASRPAGGFETQYF
j_gene: TRBJ2-7; v_gene: TRBV25-1; CDR3aa: CATGQGGDYEQYF
j_gene: TRBJ1-4; v_gene: TRBV18; CDR3aa: CASSPPVLEELFF
j_gene: TRBJ2-5; v_gene: TRBV11-2; CDR3aa: CASSLYRTSGGAEETQYF
j_gene: TRBJ1-3; v_gene: TRBV11-1; CDR3aa: CASGRGAASGNTIYF
j_gene: TRBJ2-7; v_gene: TRBV7-9; CDR3aa: CASSLVFGGETSYEQYF
j_gene: TRBJ1-3; v_gene: TRBV12-3/TRBV12-4; CDR3aa: CASRTWGNTIYF
j_gene: TRBJ2-7; v_gene: TRBV18; CDR3aa: CASSPQGGGRIEQYF
j_gene: TRBJ2-2; v_gene: TRBV12-3/TRBV12-4; CDR3aa: CATSPGSQVAGELFF
j_gene: TRBJ2-2; v_gene: TRBV7-2; CDR3aa: CASSLRGGAGLNTGELFF
j_gene: TRBJ2-1; v_gene: TRBV7-8; CDR3aa: CASSQMNQFNNEQFF
j_gene: TRBJ2-3; v_gene: TRBV28; CDR3aa: CASSSRLAGGRDTQYF
j_gene: TRBJ2-1; v_gene: TRBV12-3/TRBV12-4; CDR3aa: CASVTGSSYNEQFF
j_gene: TRBJ2-5; v_gene: TRBV2; CDR3aa: CASSDRPETQYF
j_gene: TRBJ2-7; v_gene: TRBV2; CDR3aa: CASSLGQKQYF
j_gene: TRBJ2-5; v_gene: TRBV24-1; CDR3aa: CAKWGRAMRETQYF
j_gene: TRBJ1-5; v_gene: TRBV6-6; CDR3aa: CASTPGENQPQHF
j_gene: TRBJ2-1; v_gene: TRBV5-1; CDR3aa: CASSLEGSGGVGPGSYNEQFF
j_gene: TRBJ2-7; v_gene: TRBV15; CDR3aa: CATSRVPRQGSYEQYF
j_gene: TRBJ2-2; v_gene: TRBV20-1; CDR3aa: CSARSGWQPRGTGELFF
j_gene: TRBJ2-1; v_gene: TRBV7-9; CDR3aa: CASSSTRNNEQFF
j_gene: TRBJ2-5; v_gene: TRBV3-1; CDR3aa: CASSQDLIQTQYF
j_gene: TRBJ2-5; v_gene: TRBV20-1; CDR3aa: CSARDRKRQETQYF
j_gene: TRBJ2-3; v_gene: TRBV20-1; CDR3aa: CSARAIVGKRKNTQYF
j_gene: TRBJ1-4; v_gene: TRBV6-5; CDR3aa: CASSYANRATNEKLFF
j_gene: TRBJ1-5; v_gene: TRBV27; CDR3aa: CASSLSGPGIQPQHF
j_gene: TRBJ2-3; v_gene: TRBV7-9; CDR3aa: CASSPIRGATDTQYF
j_gene: TRBJ1-3; v_gene: TRBV12-3/TRBV12-4; CDR3aa: CASSHRDGNTIYF
j_gene: TRBJ2-5; v_gene: TRBV28; CDR3aa: CASRVTIYGTQYF